These 8 T cell receptor beta chains were sequenced from one sample in a study of tumor-infiltrating lymphocytes in primary liver carcinoma. Unsorted whole blood yielded the blood RNA, and germline DNA was also extracted. Reverse transcription of roughly 0.45 ug total RNA with a constant-region primer produced TCR beta cDNA. It was through three nested multiplex PCR rounds of slightly modified ARM-PCR that TCR beta libraries arose. A C-beta reverse primer and TRBV1-TRBV30 forward primers served in each of the first two PCR rounds, at ten to eleven cycles apiece. TCRdb recomputed calls from the multiplex PCR reads with MiXCR, one row per CDR3 protein. This repertoire shows about 200,000 distinct CDR3 sequences, roughly two thirds found once; its top ten account for 7% to 8.5%. Sequenced input: peripheral blood. Receptors originate from a woman in her fifties or sixties with primary liver carcinoma and hepatitis B virus infection.

The sample holds many counts of this clonotype. This chain connects TRBV6-5 to TRBJ1-5, with D hard to call. Trimming took 6 bases from V and 4 from J, leaving 13 bases between them. Per germline, CDR1 MNHEY and CDR2 SVGAGI. The CDR3 sequence is 14 residues long. For the CDR3, the DNA is TGTGCCAGCAGGGCCGTGGCAGATAATCAGCCCCAGCATTTT. This translates into CASRAVADNQPQHF.

In the case of this clonotype: This CDR3 is missing its conserved last phenylalanine or tryptophan, likely due to a read error. The V gene is TRBV29-1, the J gene TRBJ2-7; 9 positions agree with TRBD2. The CDR3 loop spans 14 amino acids. From germline, CDR1 is SQVTM and CDR2 ANQGSEA. The ends lost 2 bases at V and 3 bases at J; junction bases unmatched: 5. CDR3: CSVERLAGFYEQYS. As DNA, the CDR3 is TGCAGCGTTGAACGGCTAGCGGGATTCTACGAGCAGTACTCC.

Of note for this clonotype: This may come from a read error, since a much larger clone is one base off. The V call is TRBV7-8, the J call TRBJ1-3, with D possibly TRBD1 on 5 matching bases. The CDR3 runs to 19 residues. Germline assignment: CDR1 SGHVS and CDR2 FQNEAQ. The V end was cut by 7 bases, the J end by 2 bases, with 27 bases between. The CDR3 DNA reads TGTGCCAGCATCTTCCCCGGGGACCGACGACCTGATACTGGAAACACCATATATTTT. This sequence encodes CASIFPGDRRPDTGNTIYF.

In regard to this clonotype: A read error is possible here, since a much larger clone lies one base away. V and J are TRBV4-1 and TRBJ2-7, with 8 bases matching TRBD2. Germline CDR1 and CDR2: MGHRA and YSYEKL. J gave up 4 bases and V 0 bases, and 5 bases lay outside the gene matches. This CDR3 spans 15 amino acids. This chain's CDR3 is CASSQDRLARYEQYF. The CDR3 DNA reads TGCGCCAGCAGCCAAGACAGACTAGCGAGGTACGAGCAGTACTTC.

On this clonotype: A read error is possible here, since a much larger clone lies one base away. The J gene is TRBJ2-3, the V gene TRBV12-3 or TRBV12-4, with TRBD1 identical over 8 bases. The CDR3 covers 15 residues. CDR3 in amino acids: CVSSPWQGATDTQYF. The CDR3 region has the DNA TGTGTCAGCAGCCCCTGGCAGGGGGCAACAGATACGCAGTATTTT.

Notes on this clonotype: A much larger clone lies a single base off, so this may be a read error. The chain uses TRBV5-5 and TRBJ2-1; 13 bases line up with TRBD2. CDR1 is SGHKS, CDR2 YYEKEE, per germline (reference sequence). V trimming: 8 bases; J trimming: 8 bases; junction bases outside the gene matches: 13. The CDR3 has 16 residues. The CDR3 bases are TGTGCCAGGAGCGGCATGACTAGCGGGAGGTCCCATGAGCAGTTCTTC. Its translation is CARSGMTSGRSHEQFF.

Note on this clonotype: The junction departs from the called germline gene at one end, perhaps through a read error. The chain has TRBV28 and TRBJ2-7; weak D call: TRBD2 (6 bases). This CDR3 spans 11 amino acids. CDR1 is MDHEN and CDR2 is SYDVKM in the germline V gene. The CDR3 sequence: CTSSFWGGQYF. The CDR3 coding sequence is TGTACCAGCAGTTTTTGGGGAGGGCAGTACTTC.

On this clonotype: Likely a read error: the CDR3 ends without its conserved phenylalanine or tryptophan. The chain has TRBV25-1 and TRBJ2-7; no definite D call. In germline, CDR1 is MGHDK, CDR2 SYGVNS. Trimming took 4 bases from V and 2 from J, leaving 3 bases between them. The CDR3 sequence is 11 residues long. CDR3 sequence (DNA): TGTGCCAGCAGTGCTACCTACGAGCAGTACCTC. The encoded protein is CASSATYEQYL.